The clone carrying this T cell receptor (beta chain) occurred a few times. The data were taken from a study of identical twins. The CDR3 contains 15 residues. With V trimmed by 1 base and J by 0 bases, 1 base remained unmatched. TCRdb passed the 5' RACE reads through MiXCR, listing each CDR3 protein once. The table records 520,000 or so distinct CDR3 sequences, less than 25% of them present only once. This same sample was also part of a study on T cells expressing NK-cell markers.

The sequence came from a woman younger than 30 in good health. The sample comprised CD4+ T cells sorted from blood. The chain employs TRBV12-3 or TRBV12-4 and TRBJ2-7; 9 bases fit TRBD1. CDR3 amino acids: CASSLGQGDSYEQYF. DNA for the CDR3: TGTGCCAGCAGTTTAGGACAGGGGGACTCCTACGAGCAGTACTTC.